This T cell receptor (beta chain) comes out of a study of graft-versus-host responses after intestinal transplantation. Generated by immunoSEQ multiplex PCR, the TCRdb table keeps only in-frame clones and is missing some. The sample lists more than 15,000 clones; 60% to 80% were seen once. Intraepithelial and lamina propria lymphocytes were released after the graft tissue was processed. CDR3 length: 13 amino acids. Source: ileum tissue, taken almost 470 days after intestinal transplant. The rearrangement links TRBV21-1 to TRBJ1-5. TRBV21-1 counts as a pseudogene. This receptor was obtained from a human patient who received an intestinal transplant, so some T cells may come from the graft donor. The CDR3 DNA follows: TGTGCCAGCAGCAAAGCGGGGAATCAGCCCCAGCATTTT. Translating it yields CASSKAGNQPQHF.